The next 5 T cell receptor beta chains were all read from a single sample in a study of blood T cell repertoires in COVID-19. Measured with immunoSEQ multiplex PCR; TCRdb has only the in-frame clones, and not every one. The table shows over 20,000 clones, with about 91% occurring only once. The source material was peripheral blood. These receptors were obtained from a woman in her 70s with active COVID-19.

By its share, this clone is medium-sized. This chain uses TRBV7-9 with TRBJ1-2; D is perhaps TRBD1 (6 bases). CDR3 size: 13 residues. V dropped 7 bases and J dropped 6 bases, with 15 bases sitting between them. Germline V lookup: CDR1 SEHNR, CDR2 FQNEAQ (reference sequence). The CDR3 bases are TGTGCCAGCACCCCGGACAGCCGAAATGGCTACACCTTC. Its translation: CASTPDSRNGYTF.

J is TRBJ2-4 and V is TRBV5-6; 8 bases map to TRBD1. The CDR3 sequence is 16 residues long. After removal of 3 bases from V and 6 bases from J, the junction contained 11 bases not matched to a gene. Germline V gives CDR1 SGHDT, CDR2 YYEEEE. CDR3 sequence reads: CASSSWTGMEGNIQYF. CDR3 nucleotides: TGTGCCAGCAGCTCCTGGACAGGGATGGAGGGAAACATTCAGTACTTC.

This chain links TRBV5-1 with TRBJ2-7, with D maybe TRBD2 (6 bases). The germline V gene encodes CDR1 SGHRS and CDR2 YFSETQ. The CDR3 runs 13 residues. Trimming pared 7 bases from V and 7 bases from J, leaving 18 bases between. The CDR3 is CASRLTGAGEQYF. CDR3 in DNA: TGCGCCAGCCGCCTTACTGGGGCGGGAGAGCAGTACTTC.

This clone appeared a single time. The chain links TRBV27 to TRBJ2-1; TRBD2 agrees at 9 bases. From germline, CDR1 is MNHEY and CDR2 SMNVEV (reference sequence). V was pared by 3 bases and J by 5 bases, with 5 bases of the junction left unmatched. This CDR3 has 15 residues. CDR3 protein: CASSLRLAGNNEQFF. The CDR3 DNA follows: TGTGCCAGCAGTTTGCGGCTAGCGGGGAACAATGAGCAGTTCTTC.

The chain uses TRBV23-1 and TRBJ1-3; no clear D gene. TRBV23-1 is labeled an ORF, and its function is uncertain. The length of the CDR3 is 17 residues. The V and J ends lost 0 bases and 0 bases respectively, with 12 bases between them. CDR3 nucleotides: TGCGCCAGCAGTCAATCCGACTCACGATCCTCTGGAAACACCATATATTTT. Translated: CASSQSDSRSSGNTIYF.